This T cell receptor (beta chain) was recovered during a study of T cells in women clearing cervical HPV infection (dated by TCRdb to the late 2010s). For the study in its entirety: The cases were about 25 women with histologically confirmed HPV16-related CIN3 or worse, and 2 of these cases were invasive cancers. Controls were over 20 women whose single incident HPV16 infection cleared within 12 months without precancer or cancer developing. Cases were matched to controls by age within five years and by the year the sample was collected. Among cases, blood sampling occurred a median of roughly 160 days after lesion detection, with an interquartile range of about 85 to 200 days. The parent cohort enrolled roughly 9,400 women aged 18 or older in Guanacaste, Costa Rica, in about 1993 to 1994 and followed the women for around seven years. Nested within Costa Rica's Guanacaste HPV Natural History Study, an exploratory proof-of-principle case-control study compared TCR repertoires across cervical HPV16 outcomes. Median age was roughly 35 years in cases versus around 40 in controls, and baseline characteristics did not differ significantly. Case blood was taken at the visit when the lesion was first identified, whereas control blood was taken when infection was no longer detected. Because only a few women had HLA typing data, the possibility that HLA type acted as a confounder could not be ruled out. Quality controls consisted of five blinded duplicates per group, for a total of about 60 samples made up of approximately 50 participants and ten or so replicates. Study-level results and caveats: Lower TRBV6-7 relative abundance was observed in cases than in controls (roughly 0.11% versus 0.16%; Bonferroni P = 0.0008). T-cell numbers per sample were unknown, so richness differences could reflect varying T-cell content rather than repertoire biology. The cross-sectional design could not show whether the associations came before the infection or were a result of it, and neither effector/memory subsets nor HPV-specific T cells were isolated. Across sequencing depths, CIN3+ cases showed significantly higher TCR repertoire richness than controls, but evenness did not differ between the groups. Random forest classifiers combining richness and V gene abundances distinguished cases from controls with an estimated AUC of roughly 0.83.

To note about this clone: Its target antigen remains unknown. The read gets to within 3 residues of the CDR3 end, and the germline J gene fills in the rest.

CDR1 is given as LNHDA and CDR2 as SQIVND, both from the germline V gene (reference sequence). The cysteine opens and the phenylalanine closes a CDR3 of 13 amino acids. The DNA covers only part of the CDR3, 30 bases in frame from base 1. Relative to germline, V is 1 base shorter and J is 6 bases shorter, with 9 bases between their ends. Every participant had a single incident cervical HPV16 infection, and prevalent HPV16 infections were excluded. Cervical HPV DNA was detected with MY09/MY11 PCR, and genotyping was done by dot-blot hybridization. Fifteen mL of heparinized blood were centrifuged, and the buffy coat was aliquoted, frozen at -30°C, then stored at -80°C. QIAGEN kits were used to extract genomic DNA from the buffy coat specimens. TCR beta CDR3 regions were amplified by multiplex PCR from an average of roughly 1.1 ug genomic DNA per sample using the immunoSEQ assay. Primer bias was corrected in the assay by using a complete synthetic TCR repertoire to establish an amplification baseline. Amplicons were sequenced on the Illumina platform. The original methods were these. Sequences were error-corrected by clustering with frequency ratios and a modified nearest-neighbor algorithm and were then analyzed in the immunoSEQ Analyzer with IMGT gene definitions. At each rarefaction depth, TCR richness and evenness were averaged over 20 rarefaction repeats, and samples with fewer sequences than the depth were excluded. V, D and J gene relative abundances were compared between groups with Wilcoxon rank sum tests, applying FDR correction. Blinded duplicates gave an intraclass correlation of 95.6% for TCR richness and an average of around 76% across about 65 gene segments. Entries here come from immuneACCESS through TCRdb and include only in-frame sequences with V and J called. Some clones fail to appear in such tables; in the studies checked, an unresolved V gene covers under half of the shortfall, and the cause of the remainder is unknown. That table is the source of V, J and clone size, and D and trimming were worked out from the DNA. The sample's clone listing holds about 40,000 clones. 6% to 8% of the sample lies in the top ten.

This clonotype was sampled from a woman aged 18 to 69 with a cervical HPV16 infection that either progressed to CIN3+ or cleared (not recorded which). Input material: blood buffy coat. The chain links TRBV19 with TRBJ1-1; the D segment cannot be called with confidence. The sequenced CDR3 bases are TGTGCCAGTAGTATAGGGGTGAGGGCTGAA. Its translation is CASSIGVRAE. The whole CDR3 reads CASSIGVRAEAFF.